The TCR beta chain described here comes from a study of Ad26.COV2.S vaccination and SARS-CoV-2 variants. The sample's treatment: roughly 19 received Ad26.COV2.S at low or high dose, single or two shots; roughly five received placebo; per-sample allocation not given. Specimens were obtained on day 63 following the first vaccine or placebo injection. This table comes from immunoSEQ multiplex PCR, and its TCRdb copy is limited to in-frame clones, with some not included. The sample holds around 500,000 clones, about nine tenths seen once. The origin of this receptor is a person between 18 and 65 years old who received the Ad26.COV2.S COVID-19 vaccine or a placebo. The sample was peripheral blood, taken in a trial of Ad26.COV2.S vaccine versus placebo.

The CDR3 DNA is TGTGCCAGCAGTGGTGTCCACAGCTCTGGAAACACCATATATTTT. It encodes CASSGVHSSGNTIYF. The chain is built from TRBV2 and TRBJ1-3, with D unresolved. Per the germline V gene, CDR1 is SNHLY and CDR2 is FYNNEI. The CDR3 runs 15 residues. V was pared by 4 bases and J by 0 bases, with 10 bases between.